These T cell receptor beta chains were read from a single sample in a study of beta chain features in type 1 diabetes. Sequencing was performed with immunoSEQ multiplex PCR; in TCRdb, only in-frame clones are kept and a portion is missing. This repertoire shows 390,000 or so clones, about 14% found once; its top ten account for around 0.039%. Sequenced material: naive CD4+ T cells from blood. These receptors all stem from a man between 25 and 39 years old in good health. Each CDR3 is given with its conserved first and last residue. The D gene is left open where the match is weak. Clone size is given for some rows only: seen once, a few or many times, or a class if the clone is expanded.

cdr3_aa cdr3_nt j_call d_call clone_size v_call
CASSLLTWAASTDTQYF TGCGCCAGCAGCCTCCTGACATGGGCGGCCAGCACAGATACGCAGTATTTT TRBJ2-3 . few TRBV5-1
CSVKKTAMNTEAFF TGCAGCGTCAAGAAGACAGCTATGAACACTGAAGCTTTCTTT TRBJ1-1 . . TRBV29-1
CASNQDPLTTDTQYF TGCGCCAGCAACCAAGATCCTCTTACGACAGATACGCAGTATTTT TRBJ2-3 . . TRBV4-3
CASSQDSRYQGTQYF TGCGCCAGCAGCCAAGATTCCAGGTATCAAGGGACCCAGTACTTC TRBJ2-5 . few TRBV4-3
CASSTHPSGAGANVLTF TGTGCCAGCAGCACCCACCCTTCAGGGGCTGGGGCCAACGTCCTGACTTTC TRBJ2-6 . . TRBV9
CASSQAGTPGTDTQYF TGTGCCAGCAGCCAAGCCGGGACCCCCGGCACAGATACGCAGTATTTT TRBJ2-3 . . TRBV7-2
CASSFRESGNTIYF TGTGCCAGCAGCTTTAGGGAATCTGGAAACACCATATATTTT TRBJ1-3 . . TRBV5-4
CAISEGSRYEQYF TGTGCCATCAGTGAGGGCAGCAGGTACGAGCAGTACTTC TRBJ2-7 . . TRBV10-3
CASSQDSSFQETQYF TGTGCCAGCAGCCAAGATTCCAGTTTCCAAGAGACCCAGTACTTC TRBJ2-5 . few TRBV14
CASSQWTGRPQHF TGTGCCAGCAGCCAATGGACAGGGAGACCCCAGCATTTT TRBJ1-5 TRBD1 . TRBV14
CASNLQPLGVSYNEQFF TGTGCCAGCAACCTCCAGCCCCTCGGGGTATCCTACAATGAGCAGTTCTTC TRBJ2-1 . . TRBV7-2
CASSYRGIYEQYF TGTGCCAGCAGTTACAGGGGGATCTACGAGCAGTACTTC TRBJ2-7 . . TRBV6-6
CASSYRGQQETQYF TGTGCCAGCAGTTACAGGGGGCAGCAAGAGACCCAGTACTTC TRBJ2-5 TRBD1 . TRBV6-6
CASSEPGQGASGANVLTF TGTGCCAGCAGTGAGCCGGGACAGGGGGCCTCCGGGGCCAACGTCCTGACTTTC TRBJ2-6 TRBD1 few TRBV25-1
CASSAFGVRSTDTQYF TGTGCCAGTAGTGCGTTCGGGGTGAGAAGCACAGATACGCAGTATTTT TRBJ2-3 . few TRBV19
CASSVAQGTLGAQTQYF TGTGCCAGCAGCGTAGCTCAGGGGACGTTGGGCGCGCAGACCCAGTACTTC TRBJ2-5 . . TRBV9
CASSQTPGTLNYEQYF TGCGCCAGCAGCCAGACCCCCGGGACTCTAAACTACGAGCAGTACTTC TRBJ2-7 . . TRBV5-1
CASSLRAGGPESGANVLTF TGTGCCAGCAGCTTACGAGCGGGAGGCCCGGAGTCTGGGGCCAACGTCCTGACTTTC TRBJ2-6 TRBD2 . TRBV7-3
CAFQATDTQYF TGTGCCTTCCAGGCCACAGATACGCAGTATTTT TRBJ2-3 . few TRBV30
CASSQGAGDPDIQYF TGTGCCAGCAGCCAAGGAGCGGGGGACCCGGACATTCAGTACTTC TRBJ2-4 TRBD2 few TRBV14
CASSALGSTDTQYF TGTGCCAGCAGCGCCCTAGGTAGCACAGATACGCAGTATTTT TRBJ2-3 . . TRBV14
CASSEIWAGTQYF TGTGCCAGCAGCGAAATTTGGGCGGGGACCCAGTACTTC TRBJ2-5 . few TRBV9
CASNDRGSGANVLTF TGTGCCAGCAACGACAGGGGCTCTGGGGCCAACGTCCTGACTTTC TRBJ2-6 TRBD1 . TRBV2
CASSRGSSTDTQYF TGTGCCAGCAGTAGGGGGTCTAGCACAGATACGCAGTATTTT TRBJ2-3 . . TRBV6-5
CASSFDGPYTF TGCGCCAGCAGCTTCGACGGTCCCTACACCTTC TRBJ1-2 . . TRBV5-1
CASSPDSRGPDTQYF TGTGCCAGCTCACCGGACTCACGGGGCCCAGATACGCAGTATTTT TRBJ2-3 . . TRBV18
CAISESVGGDYTF TGTGCCATCAGTGAGTCCGTGGGGGGCGACTACACCTTC TRBJ1-2 . . TRBV10-3
CASSASGVETQYF TGTGCCAGCAGCGCTAGCGGTGTGGAGACCCAGTACTTC TRBJ2-5 TRBD2 few TRBV5-4
CSVATGTGELFF TGCAGCGTCGCGACAGGGACCGGGGAGCTGTTTTTT TRBJ2-2 TRBD1 few TRBV29-1
CASSQLAGARDTQYF TGTGCCAGCAGCCAACTAGCGGGAGCGAGAGATACGCAGTATTTT TRBJ2-3 TRBD2 . TRBV7-2
CASSLVSGYEQFF TGTGCCAGCAGCTTAGTTTCGGGCTATGAGCAGTTCTTC TRBJ2-1 . few TRBV7-8
CATSRLGEAGNTIYF TGTGCCACCAGCCGGTTGGGGGAAGCTGGAAACACCATATATTTT TRBJ1-3 . . TRBV15
CASSLVGGRSDTQYF TGTGCCAGCAGCTTAGTTGGCGGGAGGTCAGATACGCAGTATTTT TRBJ2-3 TRBD2 . TRBV7-2
CASSYSTITNYGYTF TGTGCCAGCAGTTACTCGACCATAACTAACTATGGCTACACCTTC TRBJ1-2 . few TRBV6-5
CSARPFGEQFF TGCAGTGCTCGCCCATTCGGAGAGCAGTTCTTC TRBJ2-1 . . TRBV20-1
CSAGPHPLGEAFF TGCAGCGCAGGGCCTCACCCTTTGGGTGAAGCTTTCTTT TRBJ1-1 . few TRBV29-1
CASSRTGLDEQFF TGTGCCAGCAGCCGGACAGGGCTGGATGAGCAGTTCTTC TRBJ2-1 TRBD1 few TRBV5-6
CASSQGPLGRSYEQYF TGCGCCAGCAGCCAAGGTCCCCTCGGCCGGTCCTACGAGCAGTACTTC TRBJ2-7 . . TRBV4-1
CASSPRAGTNTGELFF TGTGCCAGCTCACCACGTGCGGGGACGAACACCGGGGAGCTGTTTTTT TRBJ2-2 . few TRBV18
CAWSLRETQYF TGTGCCTGGAGTCTAAGGGAGACCCAGTACTTC TRBJ2-5 . . TRBV30
CASSETDTQYF TGTGCCAGCAGTGAAACAGATACGCAGTATTTT TRBJ2-3 . . TRBV2